The clone carrying this T cell receptor beta chain has at least ten counts. Its antigen is unidentified. This sample is drawn from a study of T cell repertoires in cytomegalovirus infection. Study-level results: CMV carriers having the relevant HLA were flagged by cumulative public TCR beta family frequency.

Trimming left V 0 bases short and J 8 bases short, with 22 bases between. Germline lookup yields CDR1 MGHDK and CDR2 SYGVNS. The CDR3 length is 17 residues. TCRdb analysed the reads with MiXCR anew, one entry per CDR3 protein. There are 150,000 to 200,000 distinct CDR3 sequences in the sample; about 15% occur only once, and 25% to 30% lies in the top ten. This rearrangement joins TRBV25-1 to TRBJ1-2, with D perhaps TRBD1 (5 bases). Sequencing was performed on PBMCs. This receptor was taken from a human donor in good health (CMV status not recorded). Some clones in this sample may be carry-over from other donors' samples. In DNA, the CDR3 is TGTGCCAGCAGTGAATATGGGCAGGGCATAGGAACAAAAGGCTACACCTTC. It specifies CASSEYGQGIGTKGYTF.